A selection of T cell receptor beta chains follows, all from one sample in a study of CD8+CD57+ T cells in acquired aplastic anemia. TCRdb re-analysed the reads in MiXCR, keeping a single row per CDR3 protein. There are about 130,000 distinct CDR3 sequences in the sample; 35% to 50% occur only once, and 8.4% lies in the top ten. Sequences were obtained from sorted CD4+, CD8+, or CD8+CD57+ T cells (not recorded which) from PBMCs. These receptors all stem from a human donor in good health, serving as a control. The CDR3 runs from the conserved cysteine through the conserved F or W. Each record gives: clone size, D gene, V gene, J gene, CDR3 protein, CDR3 DNA. A D gene is named only where the DNA matches it firmly. Size values are once, few and many counts, or a class for expanded clones, and some rows have none.

-	-	TRBV27	TRBJ2-7	CASRESPGPSYEQYF	TGTGCCAGCAGGGAGTCCCCGGGACCATCCTACGAGCAGTACTTC
-	-	TRBV7-6	TRBJ2-7	CASSPLEDEQYF	TGTGCCAGCAGCCCACTTGAGGACGAGCAGTACTTC
many	TRBD1	TRBV5-1	TRBJ1-1	CASSLQGAMTPEAFF	TGCGCCAGCAGCTTACAGGGGGCGATGACGCCCGAAGCTTTCTTT
-	-	TRBV29-1	TRBJ1-2	CSVVQDNYGYTF	TGCAGCGTTGTACAGGATAACTATGGCTACACCTTC
-	-	TRBV20-1	TRBJ1-1	CSARKVQGGSRPGAFF	TGCAGTGCTAGAAAGGTCCAGGGTGGGTCCCGACCTGGAGCTTTCTTT
-	-	TRBV29-1	TRBJ2-7	CSVEDYGQEGQYF	TGCAGCGTTGAAGATTACGGCCAGGAGGGGCAGTACTTC
many	-	TRBV20-1	TRBJ1-6	CSASQGLGSPLHF	TGCAGTGCTAGCCAGGGATTGGGTTCACCCCTCCACTTT
-	-	TRBV2	TRBJ2-5	CASSAWWGETQYF	TGTGCCAGCAGTGCGTGGTGGGGGGAGACCCAGTACTTC
many	-	TRBV3-1	TRBJ1-1	CASSNIQGTEAFF	TGTGCCAGCAGCAATATCCAAGGGACTGAAGCTTTCTTT
few	TRBD1	TRBV20-1	TRBJ1-6	CSAPQGSSYNSPLHF	TGCAGTGCACCACAGGGGAGCTCCTATAATTCACCCCTCCACTTT
many	TRBD1	TRBV20-1	TRBJ2-3	CSAPDAGQGSDTQYF	TGCAGTGCTCCTGATGCGGGACAGGGGTCAGATACGCAGTATTTT
few	-	TRBV25-1	TRBJ2-1	CASSEQGFEQFF	TGTGCCAGCAGTGAACAGGGTTTTGAGCAGTTCTTC
-	-	TRBV20-1	TRBJ2-3	CSARVPLATTDTQYF	TGCAGTGCTAGGGTCCCCCTAGCGACGACAGATACGCAGTATTTT
few	-	TRBV18	TRBJ2-3	CASSPGASDRDTQYF	TGTGCCAGCTCACCGGGGGCTAGCGATAGAGATACGCAGTATTTT
many	-	TRBV5-1	TRBJ1-2	CASSFDGGRGYTF	TGCGCCAGCAGCTTCGACGGCGGCCGGGGCTACACCTTC
many	TRBD2	TRBV6-1	TRBJ2-3	CASTPTSGPTDTQYF	TGTGCCAGCACCCCGACTAGCGGACCCACAGATACGCAGTATTTT
many	-	TRBV6-5	TRBJ2-3	CASSYSRALSTDTQYF	TGTGCCAGCAGTTACTCTCGGGCATTGAGCACAGATACGCAGTATTTT
-	-	TRBV3-1	TRBJ2-7	CASSPQGVGYGYSEQYF	TGTGCCAGCAGCCCCCAGGGAGTTGGCTATGGCTACTCGGAGCAGTACTTC
-	TRBD2	TRBV10-3	TRBJ2-7	CASSLGLAGGPGELYF	TGTGCCAGCAGTCTGGGACTAGCGGGAGGACCCGGGGAGCTGTACTTC
many	-	TRBV5-1	TRBJ2-6	CASSLFGAGANVLTF	TGCGCCAGCAGCTTGTTTGGGGCTGGGGCCAACGTCCTGACTTTC
many	-	TRBV20-1	TRBJ2-3	CSASGSADTQYF	TGCAGTGCTAGCGGGAGCGCAGATACGCAGTATTTT
-	TRBD1	TRBV29-1	TRBJ2-7	CSARDRNPEQYF	TGCAGCGCCAGGGACAGAAATCCCGAGCAGTACTTC
-	-	TRBV25-1	TRBJ2-6	CASSEAGGSSGANVLTF	TGTGCCAGCAGTGAGGCGGGCGGCAGCTCTGGGGCCAACGTCCTGACTTTC
many	-	TRBV12-3/TRBV12-4	TRBJ1-2	CASILGGQVSGYTF	TGTGCCAGCATCTTGGGGGGCCAGGTCAGTGGCTACACCTTC
few	-	TRBV5-1	TRBJ1-4	CASSPEGSRYEKLFF	TGCGCCAGCAGCCCGGAAGGTAGCCGCTATGAAAAACTGTTTTTT
many	-	TRBV6-5	TRBJ1-2	CASSYYSVGVRGYTF	TGTGCCAGCAGTTACTATTCTGTAGGGGTCAGGGGCTACACCTTC